The clone carrying this T cell receptor (beta chain) has just a few counts. The antigen remains unidentified. The sample comes from a study of pediatric ulcerative colitis. Study results and caveats: Ulcerative colitis patients shared more blood-rectal clones than controls. Acute severe colitis showed lower rectal diversity from clonal expansions. All ulcerative colitis patients, but no controls, carried a couple of rectal clonotypes. A couple of patients had blood samples with substantially reduced template counts.

V was cut by 5 bases and J by 0 bases, with 16 bases left in between. This CDR3 has 16 residues. In germline, CDR1 is LNHDA, CDR2 SQIVND (reference sequence). Sequenced by immunoSEQ multiplex PCR; TCRdb stores in-frame clones only, minus some. The sample includes 55,000 to 80,000 clones, 77% of them seen just once. The TCR comes from a boy between 10 and 17 years old with moderate ulcerative colitis. Sequenced: blood. The gene calls are TRBV19 and TRBJ1-1, with a possible D match to TRBD1 (5 bases). The CDR3 sequence is CASSLSGLRLNTEAFF. CDR3 bases: TGTGCCAGTAGTTTGTCAGGGCTTCGGCTGAACACTGAAGCTTTCTTT.